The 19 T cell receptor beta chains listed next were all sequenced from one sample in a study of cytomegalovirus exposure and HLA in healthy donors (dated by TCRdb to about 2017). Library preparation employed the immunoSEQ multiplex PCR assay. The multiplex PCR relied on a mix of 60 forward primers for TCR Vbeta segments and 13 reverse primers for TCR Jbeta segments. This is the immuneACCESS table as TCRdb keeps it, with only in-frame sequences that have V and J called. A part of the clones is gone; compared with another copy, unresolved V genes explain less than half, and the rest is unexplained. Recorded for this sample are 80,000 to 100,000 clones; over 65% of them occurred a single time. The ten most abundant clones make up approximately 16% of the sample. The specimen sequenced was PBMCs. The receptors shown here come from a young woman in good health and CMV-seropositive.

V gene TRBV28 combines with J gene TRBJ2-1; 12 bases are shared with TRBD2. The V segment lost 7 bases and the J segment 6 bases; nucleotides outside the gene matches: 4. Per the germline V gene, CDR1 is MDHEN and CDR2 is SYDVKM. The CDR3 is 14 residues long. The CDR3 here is CASTRLAGVNEQFF. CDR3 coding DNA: TGTGCCAGCACTCGACTAGCGGGAGTCAATGAGCAGTTCTTC.

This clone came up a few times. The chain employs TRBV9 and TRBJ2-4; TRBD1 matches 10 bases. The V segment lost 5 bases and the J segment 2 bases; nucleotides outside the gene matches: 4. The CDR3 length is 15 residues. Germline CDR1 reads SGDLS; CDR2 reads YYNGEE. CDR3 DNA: TGTGCCAGCAGTGGACAGGGGGAGTCCAAAAACATTCAGTACTTC. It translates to CASSGQGESKNIQYF.

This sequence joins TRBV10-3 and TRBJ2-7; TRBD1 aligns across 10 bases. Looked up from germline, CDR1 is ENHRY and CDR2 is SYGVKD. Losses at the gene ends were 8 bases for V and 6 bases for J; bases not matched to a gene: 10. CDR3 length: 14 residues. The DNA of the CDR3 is TGTGCCATCCAGACCGGGACAGGGGTTGGCGAGCAGTACTTC. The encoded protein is CAIQTGTGVGEQYF.

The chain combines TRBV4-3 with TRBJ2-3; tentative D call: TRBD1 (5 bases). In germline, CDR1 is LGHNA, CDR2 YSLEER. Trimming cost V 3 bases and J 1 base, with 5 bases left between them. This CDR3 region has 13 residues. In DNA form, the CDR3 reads TGCGCCAGCAGCCAGACAGGCACAGATACGCAGTATTTT. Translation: CASSQTGTDTQYF.

The CDR3 loop reads CASSPGHVQSNEKLFF. CDR3 coding DNA: TGTGCCAGCAGCCCTGGACACGTCCAAAGTAATGAAAAACTGTTTTTT. The rearrangement joins TRBV4-2 to TRBJ1-4, with D maybe TRBD1 (5 bases). The CDR3 is 16 residues long. CDR1 and CDR2 (germline): LGHNA, YNFKEQ. The V end was cut by 4 bases, the J end by 4 bases, with 16 bases between.

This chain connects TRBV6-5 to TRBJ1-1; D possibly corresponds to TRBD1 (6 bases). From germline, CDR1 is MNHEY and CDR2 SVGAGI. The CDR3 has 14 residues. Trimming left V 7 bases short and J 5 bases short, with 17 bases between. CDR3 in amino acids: CASILLPGATEAFF. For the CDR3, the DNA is TGTGCCAGCATTTTACTACCAGGGGCAACTGAAGCTTTCTTT.

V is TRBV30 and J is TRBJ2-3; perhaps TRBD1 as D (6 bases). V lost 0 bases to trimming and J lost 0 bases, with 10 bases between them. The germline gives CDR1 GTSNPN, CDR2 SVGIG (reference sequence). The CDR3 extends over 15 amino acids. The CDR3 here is CAWSVGGSSTDTQYF. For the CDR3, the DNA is TGTGCCTGGAGTGTAGGGGGTTCAAGCACAGATACGCAGTATTTT.

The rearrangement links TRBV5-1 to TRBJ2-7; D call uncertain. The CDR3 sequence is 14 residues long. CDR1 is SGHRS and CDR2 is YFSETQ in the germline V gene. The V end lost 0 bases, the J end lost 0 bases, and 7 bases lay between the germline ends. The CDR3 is CASSLGHSSYEQYF. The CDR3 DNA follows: TGCGCCAGCAGCTTGGGACACAGCTCCTACGAGCAGTACTTC. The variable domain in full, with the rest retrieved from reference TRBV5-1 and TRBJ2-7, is KAGVTQTPRYLIKTRGQQVTLSCSPISGHRSVSWYQQTPGQGLQFLFEYFSETQRNKGNFPGRFSGRQFSNSRSEMNVSTLELGDSALYLCASSLGHSSYEQYFGPGTRLTVT.

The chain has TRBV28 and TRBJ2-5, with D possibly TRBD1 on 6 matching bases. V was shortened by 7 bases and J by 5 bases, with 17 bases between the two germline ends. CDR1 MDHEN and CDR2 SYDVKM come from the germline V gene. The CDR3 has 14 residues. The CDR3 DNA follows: TGTGCCAGCATACCCAACAGGGCTAAGGAGACCCAGTACTTC. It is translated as CASIPNRAKETQYF.

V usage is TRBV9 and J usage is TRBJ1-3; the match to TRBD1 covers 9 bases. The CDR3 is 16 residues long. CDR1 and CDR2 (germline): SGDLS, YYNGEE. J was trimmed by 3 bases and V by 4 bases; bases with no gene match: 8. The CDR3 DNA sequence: TGTGCCAGCAGCCCCCGGGACAGGGAGGGTGGAAACACCATATATTTT. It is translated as CASSPRDREGGNTIYF.

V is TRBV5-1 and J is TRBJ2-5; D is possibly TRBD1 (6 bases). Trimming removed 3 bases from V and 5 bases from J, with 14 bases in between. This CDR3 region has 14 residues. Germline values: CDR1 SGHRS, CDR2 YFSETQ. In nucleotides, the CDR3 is TGCGCCAGCAGCTCCCCACAGGGAAGGGAGACCCAGTACTTC. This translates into CASSSPQGRETQYF.

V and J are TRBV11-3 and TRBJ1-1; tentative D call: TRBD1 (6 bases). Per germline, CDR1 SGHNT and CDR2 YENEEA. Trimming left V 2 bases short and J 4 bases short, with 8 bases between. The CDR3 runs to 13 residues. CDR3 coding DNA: TGTGCCAGCAGCTTACAGGGGAGCACTGAAGCTTTCTTT. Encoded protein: CASSLQGSTEAFF.

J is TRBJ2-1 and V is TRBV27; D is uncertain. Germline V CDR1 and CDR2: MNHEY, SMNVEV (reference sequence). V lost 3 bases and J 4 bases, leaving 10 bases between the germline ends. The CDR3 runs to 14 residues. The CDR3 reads CASSFRVRYNEQFF. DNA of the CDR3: TGTGCCAGCAGTTTTCGGGTTCGGTACAATGAGCAGTTCTTC.

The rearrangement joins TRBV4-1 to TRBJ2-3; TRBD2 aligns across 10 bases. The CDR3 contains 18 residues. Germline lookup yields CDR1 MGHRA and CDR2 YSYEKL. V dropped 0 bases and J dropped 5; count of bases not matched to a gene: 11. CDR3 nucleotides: TGCGCCAGCAGCCAAGATCTAGCGGGGGCCCTATGGGGAGATACGCAGTATTTT. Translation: CASSQDLAGALWGDTQYF.

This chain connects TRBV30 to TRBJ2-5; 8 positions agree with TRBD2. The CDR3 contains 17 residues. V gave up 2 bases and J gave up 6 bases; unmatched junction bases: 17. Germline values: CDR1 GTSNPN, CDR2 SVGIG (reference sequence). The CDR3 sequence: CAWSSGKGAGDLKTQYF. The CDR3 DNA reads TGTGCCTGGAGTTCCGGGAAGGGAGCGGGGGATCTAAAGACCCAGTACTTC.

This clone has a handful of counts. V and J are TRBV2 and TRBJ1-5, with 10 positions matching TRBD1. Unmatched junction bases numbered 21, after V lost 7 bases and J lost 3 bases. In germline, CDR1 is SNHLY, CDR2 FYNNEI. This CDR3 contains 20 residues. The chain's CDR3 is CASTSLGVRQGATINQPQHF. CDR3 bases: TGTGCCAGCACCTCGCTCGGGGTCCGACAGGGGGCAACGATCAATCAGCCCCAGCATTTT.

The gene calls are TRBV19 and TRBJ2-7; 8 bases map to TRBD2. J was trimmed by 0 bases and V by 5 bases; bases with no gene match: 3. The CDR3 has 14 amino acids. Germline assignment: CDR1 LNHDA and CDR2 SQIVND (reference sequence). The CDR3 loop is CASSFSGASYEQYF. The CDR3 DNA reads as TGTGCCAGTAGTTTTAGCGGGGCCTCCTACGAGCAGTACTTC.

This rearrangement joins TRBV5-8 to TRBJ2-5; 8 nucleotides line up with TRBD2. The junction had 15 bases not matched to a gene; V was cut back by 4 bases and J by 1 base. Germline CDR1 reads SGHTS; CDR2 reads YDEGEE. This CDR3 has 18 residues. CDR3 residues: CASSQGTSASLFQETQYF. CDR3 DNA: TGTGCCAGCAGCCAAGGGACTAGTGCCAGCCTCTTCCAAGAGACCCAGTACTTC.

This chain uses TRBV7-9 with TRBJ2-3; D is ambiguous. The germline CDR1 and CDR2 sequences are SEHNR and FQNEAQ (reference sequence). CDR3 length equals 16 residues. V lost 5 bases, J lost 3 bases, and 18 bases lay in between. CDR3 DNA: TGTGCCAGCAGCCCCATCCAGAGGCGAATTACAGATACGCAGTATTTT. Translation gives CASSPIQRRITDTQYF.